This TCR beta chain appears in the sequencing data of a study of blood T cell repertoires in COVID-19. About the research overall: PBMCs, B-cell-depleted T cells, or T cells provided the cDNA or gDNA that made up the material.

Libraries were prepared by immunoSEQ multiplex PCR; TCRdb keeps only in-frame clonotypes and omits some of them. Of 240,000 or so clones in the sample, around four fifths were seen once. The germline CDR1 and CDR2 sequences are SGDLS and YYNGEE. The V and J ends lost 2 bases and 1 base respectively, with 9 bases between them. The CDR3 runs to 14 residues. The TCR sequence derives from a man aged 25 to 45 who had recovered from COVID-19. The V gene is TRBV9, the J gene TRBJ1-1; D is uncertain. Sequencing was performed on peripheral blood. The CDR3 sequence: CASSVPTENTEAFF. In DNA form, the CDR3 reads TGTGCCAGCAGCGTTCCTACAGAGAACACTGAAGCTTTCTTT.